Shown below are 9 T cell receptor beta chains from a single sample sequenced in a study of patients and donors after allogeneic stem cell transplantation. TCRdb reanalysed the RT-PCR reads using MiXCR and keeps one entry per CDR3 protein. The repertoire consists of approximately 200,000 distinct CDR3 sequences, with 11% to 15% occurring once and the leading ten covering approximately 10%. Sequenced input: blood, either unsorted or a sorted T cell fraction (not recorded which). The receptors originated from a human donor who was either an allogeneic HSCT recipient or a stem cell or donor lymphocyte infusion donor (not recorded which). It is not recorded whose cells these are; they may come from a transplant donor.

In its sample, this clonotype was seen many times. The chain has TRBV5-1 and TRBJ2-7; no clear D. Germline-derived CDR1 and CDR2 are SGHRS and YFSETQ. V was pared by 6 bases and J by 0 bases, with 10 bases between. This CDR3 has 13 residues. DNA of the CDR3: TGCGCCAGCAACCCCGGCTCCTCCTACGAGCAGTACTTC. This sequence encodes CASNPGSSYEQYF.

Only a few counts were recorded for this clonotype. V usage is TRBV20-1 and J usage is TRBJ1-1, with D hard to call. The CDR3 has 13 amino acids. Deletions cut 3 bases from V and 0 bases from J, with 8 bases between. Germline V gives CDR1 DFQATT, CDR2 SNEGSKA (reference sequence). The CDR3 nucleotides read TGCAGTGCTAGCCAGCCAGTGAACACTGAAGCTTTCTTT. It translates to CSASQPVNTEAFF.

This clonotype was observed many times. The V and J genes are TRBV11-3 and TRBJ2-7; D is unresolved. Germline V gene sequence: CDR1 SGHNT, CDR2 YENEEA. The V and J ends lost 1 base and 3 bases respectively, with 7 bases between them. This CDR3 has 13 amino acids. CDR3 amino acids: CASSLVEGYEQYF. Here the CDR3 DNA reads TGTGCCAGCAGCTTAGTGGAAGGCTACGAGCAGTACTTC.

This clonotype occurred many times. The chain is built from TRBV7-8 and TRBJ2-3; 10 nucleotides match TRBD1. This CDR3 spans 16 amino acids. V dropped 5 bases and J dropped 9; count of bases not matched to a gene: 14. Germline values: CDR1 SGHVS, CDR2 FQNEAQ. The CDR3 bases are TGTGCCAGCAGCCCCCCCACCGGGACAGGGGCAAACACGCAGTATTTT. Translated: CASSPPTGTGANTQYF. The entire variable domain, with the rest obtained from reference TRBV7-8 and TRBJ2-3, is as follows: GAGVSQSPRYKVAKRGQDVALRCDPISGHVSLFWYQQALGQGPEFLTYFQNEAQLDKSGLPSDRFFAERPEGSVSTLKIQRTQQEDSAVYLCASSPPTGTGANTQYFGPGTRLTVL.

V is TRBV20-1 and J is TRBJ2-7, with D unresolved. Germline V gives CDR1 DFQATT, CDR2 SNEGSKA (reference sequence). The CDR3 runs 12 residues. V lost 5 bases, J lost 2 bases, and 10 bases lay in between. The CDR3 bases are TGCAGTGCTGGCCCTAAAGCCTACGAGCAGTACTTC. This encodes CSAGPKAYEQYF.

A note on this clonotype: Because the CDR3's place on the DNA is in doubt, the DNA is left out and the CDR3 is given as listed by TCRdb. This chain joins TRBV12-3 or TRBV12-4 and TRBJ1-5; TRBD1 is taken as the D call from the table, unchecked against the DNA. The length of the CDR3 is 15 amino acids, counting both ends. The chain's CDR3 is CASSSSDRDNQPQHF.

This clonotype occurred a few times. The chain couples TRBV20-1 to TRBJ2-1; D may be TRBD2 (6 bases). The CDR3 sequence is 16 residues long. Germline lookup yields CDR1 DFQATT and CDR2 SNEGSKA (reference sequence). Trimming left V 2 bases short and J 12 bases short, with 26 bases between. The CDR3 DNA follows: TGCAGTGCTAGACCCCACGGGACTCCTGGGGGAACAGGGCAGTTCTTC. Its protein is CSARPHGTPGGTGQFF.

The gene calls are TRBV11-3 and TRBJ1-1, with D uncertain. The germline CDR1 and CDR2 sequences are SGHNT and YENEEA. Trimming cost V 0 bases and J 10 bases, with 12 bases left between them. The CDR3 is made up of 13 amino acids. As DNA, the CDR3 is TGTGCCAGCAGCTTAGAAGTGGTAAACGGAGCTTTCTTT. This codes for CASSLEVVNGAFF.

This clonotype was recorded many times. This chain links TRBV12-3 or TRBV12-4 with TRBJ2-2; 13 positions agree with TRBD2. V lost 6 bases to trimming and J lost 5 bases; unmatched junction nucleotides: 3. The length of the CDR3 is 15 residues. This CDR3 reads CASRLAGGRTGELFF. In nucleotides, the CDR3 is TGTGCCAGCAGACTAGCGGGGGGGCGAACCGGGGAGCTGTTTTTT.